This entry is about one T cell receptor (beta chain). Before being chosen for sequencing, patients had shown CD8+CD57+ cell expansion by flow cytometry. The patients, all of them, had severe acquired aplastic anemia. This sample is drawn from a study of CD8+CD57+ T cells in acquired aplastic anemia. Profiling that covered TCR beta VDJ and CDR3 relied on genomic DNA as its template. TCRdb reprocessed the reads via MiXCR and lists one record per CDR3 protein. The repertoire has about 180,000 distinct CDR3 sequences, approximately 52% of them found once; the top ten carry about 1.7%. This CDR3 is built from 12 residues. V gave up 3 bases and J gave up 0 bases, with 5 bases separating them. Germline V lookup: CDR1 DFQATT, CDR2 SNEGSKA (reference sequence).

The chain recombines TRBV20-1 with TRBJ1-1; D ambiguous. The sequence was collected from a human donor with aplastic anemia. Sequencing input: sorted CD4+, CD8+, or CD8+CD57+ T cells (not recorded which) from PBMCs. The CDR3 is CSARDVNTEAFF. The CDR3 DNA reads TGCAGTGCTAGGGACGTGAACACTGAAGCTTTCTTT.